The 22 T cell receptor beta chains given below trace back to one sample, sequenced in a study of T cells in Graves' hyperthyroidism and ophthalmopathy. Regions amplified from RNA transcripts were the TCR beta CDR3 regions. The TCR CDR3 first-round RT-PCR relied on the HTBI primer set. Via MiXCR, TCRdb re-called the multiplex PCR reads, giving one row per CDR3 protein. The sample has hundreds of thousands of distinct CDR3 sequences; 16% are singletons. Sequenced input: blood. The receptors stem from a woman between 40 and 50 years old with Graves' ophthalmopathy.

V is TRBV11-2 and J is TRBJ2-1, with a weak D call TRBD1 (5 bases). Germline V CDR1 and CDR2: SGHAT, FQNNGV. The CDR3 has 15 amino acids. Trimming left V 5 bases short and J 4 bases short, with 15 bases between. CDR3 loop: CASSQTASPYNEQFF. CDR3 sequence (DNA): TGTGCCAGCAGCCAGACAGCGAGCCCGTACAATGAGCAGTTCTTC.

This clonotype appeared a few times. The chain combines TRBV6-1 with TRBJ2-1, with D perhaps TRBD2 (5 bases). Germline CDR1 and CDR2: MNHNS and SASEGT. V lost 6 bases and J 10 bases, leaving 16 bases between the germline ends. The CDR3 has 13 residues. The CDR3 reads CASRVLALDEQFF. The CDR3 DNA follows: TGTGCCAGCAGAGTCCTAGCATTGGACGAGCAGTTCTTC.

This clonotype was counted ten times or more. This chain uses TRBV20-1 with TRBJ2-7; 13 bases match TRBD2. The CDR3 length is 15 residues. V shed 5 bases and J 4 bases; nucleotides not matched to a gene: 8. Germline lookup yields CDR1 DFQATT and CDR2 SNEGSKA (reference sequence). The DNA for the CDR3 is TGCAGTGCTCCGCGGACTAGCGGGAGTTGGTACGAGCAGTACTTC. Protein product: CSAPRTSGSWYEQYF.

This clonotype was recorded only once. The CDR3 here is CASSGLRGGDTQYF. The CDR3 nucleotides read TGTGCCAGCAGTGGACTCCGAGGGGGAGATACGCAGTATTTT. The chain employs TRBV12-3 or TRBV12-4 and TRBJ2-3, with a weak D call TRBD1 (6 bases). Trimming removed 5 bases at V and 5 bases at J, with 14 bases between. CDR3 size: 14 residues.

The table lists this clonotype with many counts. V is TRBV2 and J is TRBJ2-2; D remains ambiguous. The V and J ends lost 5 bases and 4 bases respectively, with 11 bases between them. This CDR3 spans 14 amino acids. Germline V gene data show CDR1 as SNHLY and CDR2 as FYNNEI. Here the CDR3 DNA reads TGTGCCAGCAGTTATACACAGTCCACCGGGGAGCTGTTTTTT. Its protein is CASSYTQSTGELFF.

This clonotype has a count of ten or more. This chain links TRBV2 with TRBJ2-1, with 9 bases aligning to TRBD2. Germline V gene data show CDR1 as SNHLY and CDR2 as FYNNEI. CDR3 length: 17 amino acids. Unmatched junction bases numbered 12, after V lost 5 bases and J lost 4 bases. In DNA form, the CDR3 reads TGTGCCAGCAGTCAATCGTCTAGCGGGGCCAGATACAATGAGCAGTTCTTC. Encoded protein: CASSQSSSGARYNEQFF.

There are a few counts of this clonotype. The chain is built from TRBV5-6 and TRBJ1-1; weak D call: TRBD1 (5 bases). The CDR3 is made up of 10 amino acids. Germline lookup yields CDR1 SGHDT and CDR2 YYEEEE. V lost 7 bases, J lost 5 bases, and 6 bases lay in between. The CDR3 is CASQGTEAFF. The CDR3 DNA reads TGTGCCAGCCAGGGAACTGAAGCTTTCTTT.

This rearrangement joins TRBV6-5 to TRBJ2-2, with TRBD2 matching 7 bases. Germline CDR1 and CDR2: MNHEY and SVGAGI. V lost 0 bases and J lost 4; bases outside the gene matches: 14. The CDR3 has 19 amino acids. Here the CDR3 reads CASSYSGMAGEGSTGELFF. The CDR3 nucleotides read TGTGCCAGCAGTTACTCGGGAATGGCGGGAGAAGGAAGCACCGGGGAGCTGTTTTTT.

This clonotype appeared many times. The gene calls are TRBV20-1 and TRBJ2-1; unclear D gene. Trimming took 0 bases from V and 6 from J, leaving 9 bases between them. Germline-derived CDR1 and CDR2 are DFQATT and SNEGSKA (reference sequence). The CDR3 is 13 residues long. CDR3 protein: CSARDHGPNEQFF. The CDR3 nucleotides are TGCAGTGCTAGAGATCATGGTCCCAATGAGCAGTTCTTC.

This clonotype was seen a handful of times. The genes are TRBV2 and TRBJ2-7, with a tentative D call TRBD1 (5 bases). This CDR3 region has 14 residues. V lost 6 bases to trimming and J lost 1 base, with 13 bases between them. Germline CDR1 and CDR2: SNHLY and FYNNEI. DNA for the CDR3: TGTGCCAGCAGCCCGCCCAGGGATTCCTACGAGCAGTACTTC. Translating gives CASSPPRDSYEQYF.

In its sample, this clonotype was seen many times. The genes are TRBV7-9 and TRBJ2-5, with 7 bases lining up with TRBD1. The CDR3 has 15 amino acids. The J segment lost 3 bases and the V segment lost 4 bases, leaving 8 bases of the junction unmatched. The germline CDR1 and CDR2 sequences are SEHNR and FQNEAQ (reference sequence). The CDR3 nucleotides are TGTGCCAGCAGCTGGGCGGACAGGACCAAAGAGACCCAGTACTTC. Translation: CASSWADRTKETQYF.

CDR3 loop: CASSLGAGYAFF. The CDR3 nucleotides read TGTGCCAGCAGCTTAGGCGCCGGCTACGCTTTCTTT. This chain uses TRBV7-9 with TRBJ1-1; D is undetermined. Trimming cost V 1 base and J 11 bases, with 11 bases left between them. Germline lookup yields CDR1 SEHNR and CDR2 FQNEAQ (reference sequence). The CDR3 loop spans 12 amino acids.

This clonotype was picked up many times. The J gene is TRBJ2-2, the V gene TRBV20-1; 13 positions match TRBD2. This CDR3 is built from 17 residues. The germline CDR1 and CDR2 sequences are DFQATT and SNEGSKA (reference sequence). V dropped 0 bases and J dropped 6; count of bases not matched to a gene: 7. CDR3 sequence: CSARELAGGANPGELFF. Written as DNA, the CDR3 is TGCAGTGCTAGAGAACTAGCGGGAGGGGCCAACCCCGGGGAGCTGTTTTTT.

The rearrangement links TRBV28 to TRBJ1-2; D is ambiguous. Per germline, CDR1 MDHEN and CDR2 SYDVKM. Trimming pared 6 bases from V and 3 bases from J, leaving 11 bases between. The CDR3 length is 13 residues. In nucleotides, the CDR3 is TGTGCCAGCAGGCATGGGGTCCACTATGGCTACACCTTC. Translation gives CASRHGVHYGYTF.

The table lists this clonotype with many counts. The chain employs TRBV20-1 and TRBJ2-5, with D tentatively TRBD1 (5 bases). Germline CDR1 DFQATT, CDR2 SNEGSKA (reference sequence). This CDR3 is 16 amino acids long. Trimming took 0 bases from V and 4 from J, leaving 18 bases between them. DNA of the CDR3: TGCAGTGCTAGAGATATAGGGGAACAGACCCCAGAGACCCAGTACTTC. It specifies CSARDIGEQTPETQYF.

V is TRBV20-1 and J is TRBJ2-3; TRBD2 matches at 10 bases. The CDR3 length is 15 residues. CDR1 and CDR2 (germline): DFQATT, SNEGSKA (reference sequence). J was trimmed by 1 base and V by 6 bases; bases with no gene match: 7. CDR3 in DNA: TGCAGTGCCCGGACAAGCGGGGGGGGCACAGATACGCAGTATTTT. Protein sequence: CSARTSGGGTDTQYF.

This clonotype was observed a few times. V usage is TRBV18 and J usage is TRBJ2-7, with 9 bases lining up with TRBD2. This CDR3 is 16 amino acids long. Losses at the gene ends were 5 bases for V and 0 bases for J; bases not matched to a gene: 8. CDR1 is KGHSH, CDR2 LQKENI, per germline. The DNA for the CDR3 is TGTGCCAGCTCAACAGGGACTAGCCCTAGCTCCTACGAGCAGTACTTC. It specifies CASSTGTSPSSYEQYF.

This clonotype was picked up a small number of times. The J gene is TRBJ2-1, the V gene TRBV20-1; D gene uncertain. The CDR3 covers 11 residues. CDR1 DFQATT and CDR2 SNEGSKA come from the germline V gene (reference sequence). Trimming removed 4 bases at V and 4 bases at J, with 5 bases between. The chain's CDR3 is CSATLYNEQFF. Written as DNA, the CDR3 is TGCAGTGCTACGCTATACAATGAGCAGTTCTTC.

This clonotype has just a few counts. The rearrangement links TRBV5-1 to TRBJ1-1; unclear D gene. Germline V gene sequence: CDR1 SGHRS, CDR2 YFSETQ. V lost 4 bases to trimming and J lost 3 bases, with 16 bases between them. This CDR3 is 15 amino acids long. The CDR3 coding sequence is TGCGCCAGCAGCATTGGTGGGAGGTTGGACACTGAAGCTTTCTTT. Protein: CASSIGGRLDTEAFF.

This clonotype has at least ten counts. This chain links TRBV20-1 with TRBJ2-7, with D perhaps TRBD2 (7 bases). Germline CDR1 and CDR2: DFQATT and SNEGSKA (reference sequence). The CDR3 is 17 residues long. The V gene lost 0 bases and the J gene lost 7 bases, with 25 bases spanning the gap. The CDR3 protein is CSAREDRRTGGSNEQYF. CDR3 coding DNA: TGCAGTGCTAGAGAAGACAGAAGGACGGGGGGCTCTAATGAGCAGTACTTC.

In this sample, this clonotype turned up many times. The chain links TRBV7-8 to TRBJ1-5; D unresolved. The length of the CDR3 is 15 residues. CDR1 is SGHVS, CDR2 FQNEAQ, per germline. The V gene lost 5 bases and the J gene lost 6 bases, with 17 bases spanning the gap. DNA of the CDR3: TGTGCCAGCAGCCCAGTCCGTAGGATGGGTCAGCCCCAGCATTTT. Protein sequence: CASSPVRRMGQPQHF.

V is TRBV19 and J is TRBJ2-2, with 7 bases lining up with TRBD1. The germline V gene encodes CDR1 LNHDA and CDR2 SQIVND (reference sequence). This CDR3 comprises 15 residues. The junction had 8 bases not matched to a gene; V was cut back by 5 bases and J by 5 bases. CDR3 region: CASSHTGTATGELFF. The CDR3 bases are TGTGCCAGTAGTCATACCGGGACAGCAACCGGGGAGCTGTTTTTT.